This note documents a single T cell receptor (beta chain) sequence. The sample belongs to a study of blood T cell repertoires in COVID-19. Across the whole study: Specimens from acute and convalescent COVID-19 originated in the United States, Italy and Spain.

Individuals aged about 18 to 89 years were recruited from roughly 22 US areas. The method was immunoSEQ multiplex PCR; TCRdb's version includes in-frame clones alone and lacks a portion of them. The table records approximately 240,000 clones, roughly nine tenths of them present only once. V lost 4 bases and J lost 4; bases outside the gene matches: 11. This CDR3 comprises 17 residues. From germline, CDR1 is LGHDT and CDR2 YNNKEL (reference sequence). J is TRBJ2-5 and V is TRBV3-1 (or the pseudogene TRBV3-2), with TRBD2 matching over 11 bases. Sample: PBMCs or T cells enriched from blood (not recorded which). This receptor was taken from a woman between 45 and 60 years old in a cohort exposed to, infected with or recovered from COVID-19 (not recorded which). Here the CDR3 reads CASSLYLAGGRRETQYF. CDR3 sequence (DNA): TGTGCCAGCAGCCTCTATCTAGCGGGGGGCCGGAGAGAGACCCAGTACTTC.